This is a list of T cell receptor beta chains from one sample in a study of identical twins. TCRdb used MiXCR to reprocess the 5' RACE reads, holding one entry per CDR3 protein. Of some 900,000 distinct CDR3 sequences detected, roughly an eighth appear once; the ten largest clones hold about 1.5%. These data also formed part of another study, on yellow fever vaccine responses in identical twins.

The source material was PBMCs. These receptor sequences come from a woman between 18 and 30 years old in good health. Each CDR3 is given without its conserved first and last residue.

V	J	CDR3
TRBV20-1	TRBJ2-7	SARDSGAGYNKEQY
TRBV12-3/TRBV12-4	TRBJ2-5	ASSRWGPQETQH
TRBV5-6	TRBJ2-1	ASSHLGSGANNEQF
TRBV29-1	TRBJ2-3	SVLGPTSGSVNTQY
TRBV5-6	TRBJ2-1	ASSPGTSFAEQF
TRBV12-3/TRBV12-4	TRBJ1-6	ASSLGTGSPLH
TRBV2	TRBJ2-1	ASSEFRVHRENEQF
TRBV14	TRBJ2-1	ASSWNREGLSEQF
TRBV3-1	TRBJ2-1	ATSQVGTTADNEQF
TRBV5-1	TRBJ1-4	ASSLETGGNEKLF
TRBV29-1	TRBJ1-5	SVAELGDRGYQPQH
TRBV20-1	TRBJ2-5	SARLTAETQY
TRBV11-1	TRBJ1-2	ASSLARDYGYT
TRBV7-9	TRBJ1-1	ASSLVGKAVTDTEAF
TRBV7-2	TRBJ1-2	ASSPTRGSYGYT
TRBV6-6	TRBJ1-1	ASSYRAGQGTF
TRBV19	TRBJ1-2	ASSMGQVYGYT
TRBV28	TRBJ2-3	ASSLRVADTQY
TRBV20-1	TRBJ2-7	SASRGGTGSYEQY
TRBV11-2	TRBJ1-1	ASSLDVNTEAF
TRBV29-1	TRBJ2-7	SVAGGETYEQY
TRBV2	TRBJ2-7	ASSEEGQLQY
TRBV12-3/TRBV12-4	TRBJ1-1	ASSPSGNTEAF
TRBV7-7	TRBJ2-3	ASSLTAGVSTDTQY
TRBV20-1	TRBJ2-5	SARRGPETQY
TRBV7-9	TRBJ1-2	ASSVAPGTADGYT
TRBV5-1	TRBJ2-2	ASTTTGATGELF
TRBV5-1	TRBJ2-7	ASSPNSGTSYEQY
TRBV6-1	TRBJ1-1	ASRLYGQMNTETF
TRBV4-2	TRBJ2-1	ASSQAESLAAPYNEQF
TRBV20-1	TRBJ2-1	SAGSYNEQF
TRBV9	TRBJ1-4	ASSVALGTGTEKLF
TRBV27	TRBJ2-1	ASSPTRRLNEQF
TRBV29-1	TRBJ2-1	SVEVGGLGSYNEQF
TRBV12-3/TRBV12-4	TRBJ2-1	ASSLAGGSHNEQF
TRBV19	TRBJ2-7	ASSIAAGTYEQY
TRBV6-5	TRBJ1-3	ASYNGNTIY
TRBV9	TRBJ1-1	ASSVVGQGSEAF
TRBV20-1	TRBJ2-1	SSTRDRVYEQF
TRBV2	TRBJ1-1	ASSYRTGNGAGTEAF
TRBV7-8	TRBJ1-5	ASSLSKAAGSNQPQH